Described below is a single T cell receptor beta chain sequence and its context. This clone was counted once. Its antigen target is currently unknown. The input lacks base qualities; no much larger clone sits a single base away. This entry is derived from a study of cytomegalovirus exposure and HLA in healthy donors (dated by TCRdb to between 2016 and 2019). In the study overall: An earlier analysis of several hundred of the donors reported approximately 300 Gb of sequence data and some 100 million unique TCR beta sequences from about 180 million T cells. HLA typing included class I and class II loci at four-digit resolution. To study patterns of TCR occurrence, a later analysis re-analyzed previously published TCR beta repertoires from 666 donors and added high-resolution HLA genotyping. The later analysis used no new phenotypic data to find candidate immune exposures, relying instead on TCR beta sequences and their occurrence across donors. An earlier analysis of several hundred of the donors used high-throughput TCR beta sequencing to judge whether each TCR beta V gene segment behaved as functional or pseudogenic. The T cell repertoires of 666 subjects were profiled by immunosequencing and related to cytomegalovirus serostatus. In a later genetic analysis, genome-wide SNP genotypes for about 65% of the roughly 700 donors were used, and that subset was treated as a discovery cohort. Along with the roughly 700-subject first cohort, a separate validation cohort of over a hundred different subjects was used. Of the 350 to 450 genotyped donors, about 80% fell in the genetic ancestry cluster associated with self-reported Caucasian donors. Roughly five DR-DQ haplotypes were handled as single units for association and clustering because linkage in the cohort was strong. To predict cytomegalovirus infection status, the study brought together high-throughput TCR immunosequencing, statistical association of individual TCRs with disease status, and machine learning. All discovery cohort repertoires had been generated using a single sequencing platform. Alongside the repertoire data, information on donor age, sex, ethnicity and CMV serostatus was compiled. Among 300 to 500 genotyped donors of the cohort, an average of around 250,000 unique TCR beta nucleotide sequences was sequenced per donor, of which about 18% were non-productive. An early release covering 550 to 700 HLA-typed donors comprised 250 to 350 gigabases of sequencing data and around 80 million unique TCR sequences. The study aimed to test whether cataloging public T cell receptors could reveal signatures of past pathogen exposure. Typing coverage varied by locus: roughly 629-630 donors for A, B, C, DRB1 and DQB1; some 520 for DQA1; over 600 for DPA1; 400 to 480 for DPB1. The full study reports these points: A later analysis associated about 17,000 TCR beta sequences with specific HLA alleles at a false discovery rate of 0.05. Most TCR sequences were observed very rarely across donors, whereas some public TCRs were present in many individuals. Because counts were too low, seventeen rarely observed V segments, including chromosome 9 orphons, were excluded from the earlier analysis of about 500 of the donors. A cluster of highly shared sequence variants was judged likely to represent a technical artifact of the sequencing pipeline. A later analysis reported that several top co-occurrence clusters appeared linked to parvovirus B19, influenza, CMV and Epstein-Barr virus. The presence/absence analyses assumed that sequencing depth was roughly uniform across donors, and that assumption may not be true. An association between a missense DCLRE1C variant and V-gene and J-gene trimming of TCR beta chains was found in a later genetic analysis and replicated in an independent cohort. A later analysis found that HLA-associated TCR beta chains were more clonally expanded and had lower generation probabilities than equally common non-associated chains. Broadly in line with IMGT annotations, most TCR beta V segments showed up in productive rearrangements about 90% or about 30% of the time in an earlier analysis of several hundred of the donors. HLA typing was unavailable for some donors at each locus, so association tests used only the typed subset. The study listed 170 or so TCR beta chains as associated with cytomegalovirus. In a later analysis, most CMV-associated TCR beta chains were found to appear HLA-restricted, with HLA associations seemingly driven largely by CMV exposure. According to the authors, the approach could potentially be generalized to other disease states and immunological phenotypes. CMV serostatus was the only immune exposure information available for the cohort. According to a later genetic analysis, donors in an Asian-associated ancestry cluster had fewer N-insertions in productive TCRs than the roughly 700-donor mean. A further reported finding was that TCR beta sequences accurately predicted the HLA-A and HLA-B alleles for most subjects in the first cohort. In a later analysis, the rate of TCR association differed among HLA loci, with DRB1 alleles having the most associated TCRs and HLA-C alleles having the fewest. When HLA alleles, especially DR and DQ, strongly co-occurred, TCR associations were difficult to assign to individual alleles. In vitro tests confirmed that a few of the cytomegalovirus-associated TCR beta chains recognize cytomegalovirus antigens. Correlated functional status among segregating V segments might reflect linkage disequilibrium, but an unknown experimental factor could not be ruled out. The classifier was reported to diagnose cytomegalovirus status with high specificity and sensitivity in both the original and validation cohorts. The cohort was sequenced for TCR beta chains only, and without alpha or paired-chain data the features that could be detected were limited. Some IMGT-functional V segments, including TRBV6-2 and TRBV6-3, could not be distinguished by the 87-base-pair reads and were therefore excluded.

Counted from cysteine to phenylalanine, this CDR3 has 15 amino acids. CDR3 DNA is the only sequence kept; it has 45 bases, read in frame from the first base. CDR1 LNHNV and CDR2 YYDKDF were looked up in the germline V gene (reference sequence). Clipping removes 0 bases from V and 2 bases from J, with 2 as the unmatched junction base count. In total, just over 650 healthy bone marrow donors made up the cohort. At the time of sampling, all cohort members were nominally healthy, though unrecorded immune exposures were likely present. The donor tested CMV seropositive, placing the donor among the roughly 300 seropositive members of the cohort. Each donor provided a peripheral blood sample, and peripheral blood mononuclear cells were used for TCR beta sequencing. The Qiagen DNeasy Blood Extraction Kit was used to extract genomic DNA from the blood cell samples. The protocol used for the library was the immunoSEQ multiplex PCR assay. A mixture of 60 forward primers for TCR Vbeta segments and 13 reverse primers for TCR Jbeta segments was used in the multiplex PCR. The CDR3 region of rearranged TCR beta genes was amplified from genomic DNA with a multiplex PCR assay. The amplified TCR beta libraries were sequenced on the Illumina HiSeq System as 87-base-pair reads. Per the source publication's procedure: Across the 500 to 700 repertoires, a later analysis counted tens of millions of unique TCR beta chains, 9.5 million to 13 million of which were shared by at least two donors. To remove PCR and sequencing errors, raw reads were error-corrected and collapsed into unique sequences using a nearest-neighbor algorithm that merged closely related sequences. V, D and J gene segments were assigned by aligning CDR3 sequences to IMGT reference sequences. For a sequence to be retained, at least a six-nucleotide match to both a V gene segment and a J gene segment was required. A rearrangement counted as productive if the CDR3 had no stop codons and remained in frame with V and J, and every other rearrangement counted as non-productive. Following IMGT convention, CDR3 was defined as the stretch from the second conserved V-encoded cysteine to the conserved J-encoded phenylalanine. The earlier analysis of approximately 500 of the donors excluded sequences that lacked an unambiguous match to a single V gene segment. In an earlier analysis of several hundred of the donors, V segments were called functional above 56.7% productive rearrangements and were called segregating when the between-donor standard deviation exceeded 5%. A statistical classification framework was built for diagnosing cytomegalovirus status from the catalog of TCR beta chain sequences. In a later analysis, V and J genes were assigned by comparing TCR nucleotide sequences against IMGT/GENE-DB human TR gene sequences. Using the TCRdist pipeline, a later analysis assigned CDR3 sequences along with most-parsimonious VDJ recombination scenarios. In a later analysis, each TCR beta chain was defined by its CDR3 amino acid sequence together with its V-gene family, and reads lacking a unique V-gene family were excluded. As a way to deal with suspected cross-contamination and a sequencing artifact, a later analysis dropped 450 to 700 nucleotide sequences that were highly shared and had low generation probability. In a later analysis, a clonal expansion index was calculated for each public chain from normalized within-repertoire ranks of inferred template counts. Generation probabilities in a later analysis came from a VDJ recombination model fitted to out-of-frame rearrangements, and those results were checked against IGoR. Hypergeometric tests were used in a later analysis to score TCR-TCR, TCR-HLA and TCR-CMV co-occurrence, with a repertoire-size bias correction applied to the TCR pairs. To estimate false discovery rates, a later analysis permuted the HLA or CMV assignments 20 times. In a later analysis, co-occurring TCRs were grouped using DBSCAN, and TCRdist sequence similarity was added for clustering within HLA-allele-positive subsets. Co-occurrence clustering excluded repertoires with fewer than 30,000 or more than 120,000 public chains, plus five with anomalous nucleotide sharing. Held by TCRdb, this immuneACCESS table contains in-frame sequences only and omits some clones. Under half of the omission traces to an unresolved V gene where checked; the cause of the rest is unknown. V, J and clone size are taken as reported in that table, and D and trimming were inferred from the DNA itself. Within this sample are approximately 150,000 clones, with roughly 67% of them counted one time only. Under 7% of the sample rests with the top ten.

The TCR sequence derives from a woman aged 18-30 years in good health and CMV-seropositive. Sequenced sample: PBMCs. This chain is built from TRBV15 and TRBJ2-3; TRBD2 agrees with 7 junctional bases. The nucleotide sequence reads TGTGCCACCAGCAGAGATGGGACTATCACAGATACGCAGTATTTT. Translation gives CATSRDGTITDTQYF.